This TCR beta chain originates from a study of T-cell reconstitution after alpha-beta-depleted transplantation in children. CDR3 size: 14 residues. V was shortened by 4 bases and J by 3 bases, with 12 bases between the two germline ends. The germline V gene encodes CDR1 SGHRS and CDR2 YFSETQ. Preparing the TCRbeta library involved the use of unique molecular identifiers. MiXCR, applied by TCRdb to the PCR reads, yields one record per CDR3 protein. In the table there are about 580,000 distinct CDR3 sequences, over 25% of which are singletons. This clonotype appeared a few times. The chain recombines TRBV5-1 with TRBJ2-3; tentatively, D is TRBD1 (6 bases). The clonotype originates from a boy in the first two years of life with Wiskott-Aldrich syndrome, due to receive a stem cell transplant. This sample comprised PBMCs, obtained before TCRalphabeta/CD19-depleted stem cell transplant. CDR3: CASSLGTQTDTQYF. The CDR3 bases are TGCGCCAGCAGCCTTGGGACACAGACAGATACGCAGTATTTT.